This T cell receptor (beta chain) was captured by sequencing in a study of T-cell reconstitution after alpha-beta-depleted transplantation in children. Trimming took 1 base from V and 1 from J; bases not matched to a gene: 3. Germline V lookup: CDR1 SGHNT, CDR2 YYREEE (reference sequence). There are 16 residues in the CDR3. Preparation of the TCRbeta library was carried out with unique molecular identifiers. TCRdb ran MiXCR on the PCR reads and lists one entry per CDR3 protein. The sample carries 100,000 to 120,000 distinct CDR3 sequences, about a tenth recorded once. The sequence was obtained from a human donor who donated a stem cell graft to a child with acute lymphoblastic leukemia. The chain employs TRBV5-4 and TRBJ2-2; 8 bases align to TRBD1. Sample: PBMCs from the stem cell graft donor, taken from the stem cell graft. CDR3 in amino acids: CASSLLQGENTGELFF. Here the CDR3 DNA reads TGTGCCAGCAGCTTGTTACAGGGGGAGAACACCGGGGAGCTGTTTTTT.